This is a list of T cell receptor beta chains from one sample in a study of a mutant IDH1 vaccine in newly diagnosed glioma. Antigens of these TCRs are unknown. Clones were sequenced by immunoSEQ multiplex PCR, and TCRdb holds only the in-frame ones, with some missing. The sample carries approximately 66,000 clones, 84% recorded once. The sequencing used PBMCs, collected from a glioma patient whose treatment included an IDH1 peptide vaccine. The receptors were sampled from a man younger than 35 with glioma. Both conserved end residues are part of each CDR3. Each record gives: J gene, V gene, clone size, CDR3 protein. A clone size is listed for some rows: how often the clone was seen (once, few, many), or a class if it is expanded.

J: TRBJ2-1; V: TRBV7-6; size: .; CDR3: CASTPLAGGLEQFF
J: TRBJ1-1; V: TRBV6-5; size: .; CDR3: CASSYSPGMTEAFF
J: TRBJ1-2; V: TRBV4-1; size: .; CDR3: CASSQSSRYGYTF
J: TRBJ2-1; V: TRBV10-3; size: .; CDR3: CAIYGGESNEQFF
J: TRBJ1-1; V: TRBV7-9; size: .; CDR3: CASSFTGQGARGTEAFF
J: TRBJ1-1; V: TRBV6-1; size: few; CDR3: CASSDLGWNTEAFF
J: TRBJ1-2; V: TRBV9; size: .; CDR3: CASSVNSLGWGYTF
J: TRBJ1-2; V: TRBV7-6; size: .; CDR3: CASSFPRQGSIGVKGYTF
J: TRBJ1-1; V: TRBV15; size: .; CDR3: CATSRVGVNTEAFF
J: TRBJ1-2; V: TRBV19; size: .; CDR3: CASSRPGAYGYTF
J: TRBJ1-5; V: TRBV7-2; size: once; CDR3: CASSTGLDQPQHF
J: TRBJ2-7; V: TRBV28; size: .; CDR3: CASSLGTGRDPYF
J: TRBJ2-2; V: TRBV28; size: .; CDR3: CASTGGANTGELFF
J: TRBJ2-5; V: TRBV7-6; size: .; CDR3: CASSFRTISETQYF
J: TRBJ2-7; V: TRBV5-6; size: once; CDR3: CASSWGHTEPYEQYF
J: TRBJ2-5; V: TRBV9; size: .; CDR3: CASSVGLASGAETQYF
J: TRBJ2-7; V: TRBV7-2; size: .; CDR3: CASSWDRGHEQYF
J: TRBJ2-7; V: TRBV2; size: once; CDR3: CASSEVRGRSYEQYF
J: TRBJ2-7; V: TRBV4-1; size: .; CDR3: CASSLSGTDSYEQYF
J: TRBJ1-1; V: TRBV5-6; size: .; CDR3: CASSWGFGNLNTEAFF
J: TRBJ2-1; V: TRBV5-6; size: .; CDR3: CASSLGPRIEQFF
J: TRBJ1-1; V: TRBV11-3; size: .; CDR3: CASSLRGQNTEAFF
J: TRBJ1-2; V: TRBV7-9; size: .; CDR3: CASSSLDRSRYTF
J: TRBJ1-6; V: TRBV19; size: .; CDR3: CASSWGQAGWPLHF
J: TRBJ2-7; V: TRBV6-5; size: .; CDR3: CASSSPGRSYEQYF
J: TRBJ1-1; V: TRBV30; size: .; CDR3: CAWSGNHRNTEAFF
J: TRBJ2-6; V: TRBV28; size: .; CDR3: CASSIRSVSGANVLTF
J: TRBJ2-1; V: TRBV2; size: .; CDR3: CASSEERGRYNEQFF
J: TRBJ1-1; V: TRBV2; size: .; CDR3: CARDGVNTEAFF
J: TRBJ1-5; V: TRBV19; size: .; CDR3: CASKGQGHQPQHF
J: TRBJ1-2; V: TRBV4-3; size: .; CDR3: CASSPRGPVDGYTF
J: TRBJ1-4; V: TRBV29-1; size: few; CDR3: CSGTQGVGEKLFF
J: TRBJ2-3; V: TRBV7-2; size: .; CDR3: CASSLVTGGGLRSDTQYF
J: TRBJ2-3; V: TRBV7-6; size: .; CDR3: CASSLGLAGSTDTQYF
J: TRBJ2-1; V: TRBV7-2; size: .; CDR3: CASSLGDYPNEQFF
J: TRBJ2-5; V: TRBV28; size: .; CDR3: CASSFFYRETQYF
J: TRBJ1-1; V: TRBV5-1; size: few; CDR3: CASSLVRRRNTEAFF
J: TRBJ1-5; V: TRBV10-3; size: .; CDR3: CAISVDRDQPQHF
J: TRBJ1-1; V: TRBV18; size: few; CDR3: CASSPGVMNTEAFF
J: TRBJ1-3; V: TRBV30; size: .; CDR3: CAWSTRTGRGNTIYF
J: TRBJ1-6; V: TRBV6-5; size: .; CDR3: CASHTGAGSPLHF
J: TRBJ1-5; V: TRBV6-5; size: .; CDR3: CASSYSRTGRQPQHF
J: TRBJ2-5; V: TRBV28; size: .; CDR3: CASSPPGVETQYF
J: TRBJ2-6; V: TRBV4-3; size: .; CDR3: CASSQDHSGANVLTF
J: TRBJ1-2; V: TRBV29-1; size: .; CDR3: CSVETVLQVNYGYTF
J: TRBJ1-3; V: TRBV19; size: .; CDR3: CASSDRDSGNTIYF
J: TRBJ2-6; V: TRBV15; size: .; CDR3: CATSRDSYVLTF